This TCR beta chain was retrieved from a study of blood T cell repertoires in COVID-19. Study overall: From the United States, Italy and Spain came samples of acute and convalescent COVID-19. PBMCs, B-cell-depleted T cells, or T cells were the source of the cDNA or gDNA that made up the material.

In its sample, this clone was seen once. This CDR3 comprises 15 residues. After removal of 5 bases from V and 2 bases from J, the junction contained 5 bases not matched to a gene. From germline, CDR1 is MNHEY and CDR2 SVGAGI. In the authors' methods: Scientists estimated how many nucleated cells there were by amplifying reference gene primers. Libraries were prepared by immunoSEQ multiplex PCR; TCRdb keeps only in-frame clonotypes and omits some of them. V, J and clone size are those of that table, while D and trimming were read from the DNA. The sample has a few hundred thousand clones, roughly 89% seen once.

This sequence was found in a woman between 18 and 29 years old with acute COVID-19. Sequenced: PBMCs or T cells enriched from blood (not recorded which). The chain combines TRBV6-5 with TRBJ2-1; 8 bases fit TRBD1. As DNA, the CDR3 is TGTGCCAGCAGTCCGGGACAGGACCCCTACAATGAGCAGTTCTTC. This gives the protein CASSPGQDPYNEQFF.